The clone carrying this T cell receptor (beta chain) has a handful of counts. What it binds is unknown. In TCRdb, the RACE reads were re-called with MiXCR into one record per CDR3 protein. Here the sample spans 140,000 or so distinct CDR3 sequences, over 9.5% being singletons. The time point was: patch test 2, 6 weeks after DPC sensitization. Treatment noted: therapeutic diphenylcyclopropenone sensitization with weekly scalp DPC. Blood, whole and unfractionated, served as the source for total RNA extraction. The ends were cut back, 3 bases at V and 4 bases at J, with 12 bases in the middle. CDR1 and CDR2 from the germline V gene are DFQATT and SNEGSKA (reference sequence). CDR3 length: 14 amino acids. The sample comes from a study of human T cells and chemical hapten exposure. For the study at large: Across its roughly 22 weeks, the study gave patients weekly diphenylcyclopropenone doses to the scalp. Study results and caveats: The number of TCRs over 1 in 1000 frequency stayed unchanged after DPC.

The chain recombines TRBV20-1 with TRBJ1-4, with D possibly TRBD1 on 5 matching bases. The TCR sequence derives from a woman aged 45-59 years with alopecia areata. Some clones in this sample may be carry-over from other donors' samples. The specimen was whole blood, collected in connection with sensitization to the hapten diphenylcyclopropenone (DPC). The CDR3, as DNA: TGCAGTGCTAGTACGGGACGTTTTAATGAAAAACTGTTTTTT. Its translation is CSASTGRFNEKLFF.